The TCR beta chain described here comes from a study of technical replicates of blood from a few donors. This clone has only one observation. V lost 3 bases, J lost 6 bases, and 6 bases stayed unmatched. CDR1 is SGHNT, CDR2 YYREEE, per germline (reference sequence). The CDR3 length is 14 residues. Sequencing was performed with immunoSEQ multiplex PCR; in TCRdb, only in-frame clones are kept and a portion is missing. The repertoire consists of 50,000 or so clones, with approximately 90% occurring once and the leading ten covering about 3.9%. The genes are TRBV5-4 and TRBJ2-3; 8 nucleotides align to TRBD1. The TCR comes from a human donor in good health. Some clones in this sample may be carry-over from other donors' samples. The sequenced sample was PBMCs. The CDR3 DNA sequence: TGTGCCAGCAGCTCTCCGACAGGGGAGGATACGCAGTATTTT. Translating gives CASSSPTGEDTQYF. The variable domain in full, with the rest retrieved from reference TRBV5-4 and TRBJ2-3, is ETGVTQSPTHLIKTRGQQVTLRCSSQSGHNTVSWYQQALGQGPQFIFQYYREEENGRGNFPPRFSGLQFPNYSSELNVNALELDDSALYLCASSSPTGEDTQYFGPGTRLTVL.